This TCR beta chain was captured in a study of neoadjuvant anti-PD-1 for oral cavity cancer. On the study more broadly: Most patients had three to four biweekly doses of 3 mg/kg nivolumab before resection. Patients without progression received a fourth nivolumab dose around day 43, then surgical resection on days 50-56. General study points: TCR analyses covered only three patients per response group.

The data were produced by immunoSEQ multiplex PCR, yet TCRdb's version contains in-frame clones alone and is incomplete. Of around 35,000 clones listed, 30% to 40% are singletons. V shed 1 base and J 3 bases; nucleotides not matched to a gene: 21. This CDR3 region has 22 residues. CDR1 MGHRA and CDR2 YSYEKL come from the germline V gene. This clone was picked up a small number of times. Its antigen remains unidentified. Time point defined: after neoadjuvant nivolumab, at surgical resection. Patients were newly diagnosed with stage II-IVA oral cavity squamous cell carcinoma without prior systemic or radiation treatment.

This receptor was taken from a person aged 40 to 85 with oral cavity squamous cell carcinoma. The sample in question was tumor tissue, obtained after nivolumab (anti-PD-1) treatment. V and J are TRBV4-1 and TRBJ2-2; 9 bases are shared with TRBD2. CDR3 sequence reads: CASSQVGRLAGLAPRDTGELFF. For the CDR3, the DNA is TGCGCCAGCAGCCAAGTCGGTCGGCTAGCGGGACTTGCGCCTAGGGACACCGGGGAGCTGTTTTTT.